This T cell receptor beta chain stems from a study of cytomegalovirus exposure and HLA in healthy donors. Study results and limitations: Analysis was performed later, and it showed HLA-associated TCR beta chains to be more clonally expanded than equally common others.

On this clone itself: Its antigen remains unidentified.

PCR involved 60 Vbeta and 13 Jbeta primers. Sequencing used immunoSEQ multiplex PCR; TCRdb keeps in-frame clones, though not all of them. Listed are 53,000 or so clones; 12% falls within the top ten. Sequencing was performed on PBMCs. The clonotype was recovered from a man between 18 and 35 years old in good health and CMV-seropositive.

DNA of the CDR3: TGTGCCATCAGCCCGGACGGGGTCTATGGCTACACCTTC. Its protein product is CAISPDGVYGYTF. V gene TRBV10-3 combines with J gene TRBJ1-2, with no clear D. The CDR3 has 13 amino acids. CDR1 is ENHRY and CDR2 is SYGVKD in the germline V gene. Trimming took 6 bases from V and 4 from J, leaving 12 bases between them.